This entry features one T cell receptor (beta chain) sequence. Its antigen is undetermined. CFSE-labeled sorted T cells met regulatory or mature dendritic cells for less than 6 days. The source of the sample is a study of regulatory dendritic cells for organ transplantation. Background on the study: Regulatory dendritic cells were monocyte-derived, receiving vitamin D3 on days 0 and 4 and IL-10 on day 4.

The repertoire was sequenced with immunoSEQ multiplex PCR; TCRdb's copy has only in-frame clones and lacks some. This table holds over 9,000 clones, over 85% found once. Germline V lookup: CDR1 MNHEY, CDR2 SMNVEV (reference sequence). V lost 2 bases and J lost 4, with 9 bases in between. The CDR3 sequence is 14 residues long. The V and J genes are TRBV27 and TRBJ2-1, with a possible D match to TRBD1 (6 bases). Material: naive CD8+ T cells from blood cultured with dendritic cells. Subset: CD45RA+ naive T cells. The source is a human donor in good health. In DNA form, the CDR3 reads TGTGCCAGCAGTTTAGGGACACCTTACAATGAGCAGTTCTTC. Its translation: CASSLGTPYNEQFF.